The 7 T cell receptor beta chains presented below share a single source sample, sequenced in a study of response to subunit inactivated influenza vaccine. A single record per CDR3 protein comes from TCRdb applying MiXCR to the RT-PCR reads. The table shows over 750,000 distinct CDR3 sequences, with roughly 20% occurring only once. Sequencing used PBMCs from blood, obtained more than 4 days after vaccination. These receptors all stem from a man in his fifties who received an inactivated influenza vaccine.

Turning to this clonotype: Germline is not matched at one junction end, which may reflect a read error. The J gene is TRBJ1-1, the V gene TRBV27; 8 bases map to TRBD1. CDR1 and CDR2 (germline): MNHEY, SMNVEV (reference sequence). The CDR3 sequence is 15 residues long. CDR3 in DNA: TGTGCCAGCAGTCTATCGACAGGGGTTAACACTGAAGCTTTCTTT. Translating gives CASSLSTGVNTEAFF.

This clonotype occurred many times. This rearrangement joins TRBV5-5 to TRBJ2-6; D is ambiguous. The CDR3 extends over 15 amino acids. V dropped 3 bases and J dropped 4 bases, with 11 bases sitting between them. CDR1 and CDR2 (germline): SGHKS, YYEKEE (reference sequence). Written as DNA, the CDR3 is TGTGCCAGCAGCTCATGGCTGGACGGGGCCAACGTCCTGACTTTC. Translation: CASSSWLDGANVLTF.

This chain links TRBV4-1 with TRBJ1-3, with D unresolved. Germline CDR1 and CDR2: MGHRA and YSYEKL. V dropped 1 base and J dropped 2 bases, with 6 bases sitting between them. The CDR3 totals 14 residues. This CDR3 is CASSQVAAGNTIYF. The CDR3 bases are TGCGCCAGCAGCCAAGTAGCAGCTGGAAACACCATATATTTT.

This clonotype was counted only a few times. This rearrangement joins TRBV20-1 to TRBJ2-2, with no clear D. CDR3 size: 12 residues. V was shortened by 0 bases and J by 5 bases, with 4 bases between the two germline ends. Germline V gene data show CDR1 as DFQATT and CDR2 as SNEGSKA (reference sequence). In DNA, the CDR3 is TGCAGTGCTAGAGAGGGGACCGGGGAGCTGTTTTTT. This gives the protein CSAREGTGELFF.

This clonotype turned up a few times. The chain recombines TRBV4-1 with TRBJ2-7; 7 nucleotides agree with TRBD2. This CDR3 contains 12 residues. CDR1 and CDR2 from the germline V gene are MGHRA and YSYEKL. Unmatched junction bases numbered 3, after V lost 4 bases and J lost 6 bases. CDR3: CASSRPGGEQYF. Written as DNA, the CDR3 is TGCGCCAGCAGCCGTCCGGGGGGCGAGCAGTACTTC.

The V gene is TRBV4-3, the J gene TRBJ2-5, with D unresolved. CDR1 and CDR2 (germline): LGHNA, YSLEER. This CDR3 has 17 amino acids. The V gene lost 0 bases and the J gene lost 5 bases, with 19 bases spanning the gap. CDR3 in amino acids: CASSQDYRRRSPETQYF. In DNA, the CDR3 is TGCGCCAGCAGCCAAGATTACCGCAGGAGATCCCCGGAGACCCAGTACTTC.

The J gene is TRBJ1-2, the V gene TRBV2; TRBD1 agrees at 8 bases. From germline, CDR1 is SNHLY and CDR2 FYNNEI. The CDR3 spans 14 residues. The V segment lost 7 bases and the J segment 5 bases; nucleotides outside the gene matches: 9. CDR3 loop: CASTSRQGIYGYTF. DNA for the CDR3: TGTGCCAGCACGTCGAGACAGGGGATATATGGCTACACCTTC.